Listed below are T cell receptor beta chains from one sample, sequenced in a study of blood T cells in healthy people across ages. TCRdb reprocessed the 5' RACE reads via MiXCR and lists one record per CDR3 protein. The sample yields approximately 960,000 distinct CDR3 sequences, almost 30% seen once. The same sample was also used in a study of T cells of mothers and their children.

Material: blood. These receptors were collected from a woman aged 40 to 55 in good health. The CDR3 runs from the conserved cysteine through the conserved F or W. A D gene is named only where the DNA matches it firmly. Size is omitted from some rows. Given values are once, few, many or a class for expanded clones.

size: -
V: TRBV15
D: -
J: TRBJ1-1
CDR3: CATSRGGFNTEAFF
DNA: TGTGCCACCAGCAGAGGAGGGTTCAACACTGAAGCTTTCTTT

size: -
V: TRBV4-1
D: TRBD1
J: TRBJ2-7
CDR3: CASSRPSIWTGGANEQYF
DNA: TGCGCCAGCAGCCGACCCTCGATATGGACAGGGGGCGCGAATGAGCAGTACTTC

size: -
V: TRBV29-1
D: TRBD1
J: TRBJ1-2
CDR3: CSALGQEPYGYTF
DNA: TGCAGCGCCTTGGGACAGGAGCCCTATGGCTACACCTTC

size: many
V: TRBV7-2
D: -
J: TRBJ2-3
CDR3: CASSQRGITDTQYF
DNA: TGTGCCAGCAGCCAGAGGGGGATCACAGATACGCAGTATTTT

size: -
V: TRBV15
D: -
J: TRBJ1-2
CDR3: CATGRRKRTGVYGYTF
DNA: TGTGCCACCGGCAGACGTAAGAGGACGGGAGTCTATGGCTACACCTTC

size: -
V: TRBV20-1
D: TRBD2
J: TRBJ2-7
CDR3: CRLSGGRTYGQYF
DNA: TGCAGGCTTAGCGGGGGCCGTACCTACGGGCAGTACTTC

size: -
V: TRBV5-1
D: -
J: TRBJ2-6
CDR3: CASSLASNSGANVLTF
DNA: TGCGCCAGCAGCTTGGCCTCAAATTCTGGGGCCAACGTCCTGACTTTC

size: many
V: TRBV28
D: TRBD1
J: TRBJ2-1
CDR3: CAGGDRGNGGEQFF
DNA: TGTGCCGGAGGGGACAGGGGCAATGGCGGTGAGCAGTTCTTC

size: -
V: TRBV7-2
D: TRBD2
J: TRBJ2-3
CDR3: CASRLAGVSTDTQYF
DNA: TGTGCCAGCCGACTAGCGGGGGTTAGCACAGATACGCAGTATTTT

size: many
V: TRBV27
D: -
J: TRBJ2-5
CDR3: CASSPHLGGQLEETQYF
DNA: TGTGCCAGCAGTCCTCACCTCGGGGGACAGCTAGAAGAGACCCAGTACTTC

size: -
V: TRBV3-1
D: -
J: TRBJ2-7
CDR3: CASSQVEGAEQYF
DNA: TGTGCCAGCAGCCAAGTAGAAGGGGCCGAGCAGTACTTC

size: -
V: TRBV24-1
D: TRBD1
J: TRBJ2-1
CDR3: CATSDRRTGMYNEQFF
DNA: TGTGCCACCAGTGACCGTAGGACAGGGATGTACAATGAGCAGTTCTTC

size: -
V: TRBV18
D: TRBD1
J: TRBJ1-5
CDR3: CASSPGQDQPQHF
DNA: TGTGCCAGCTCACCGGGACAGGATCAGCCCCAGCATTTT

size: many
V: TRBV28
D: TRBD2
J: TRBJ2-5
CDR3: CASSFFAGGGSGKTQYF
DNA: TGTGCCAGCAGTTTTTTCGCCGGCGGGGGGAGTGGAAAGACCCAGTACTTC

size: -
V: TRBV29-1
D: -
J: TRBJ2-5
CDR3: CSVEGPLGQETQYF
DNA: TGCAGCGTTGAGGGACCCCTGGGGCAGGAGACCCAGTACTTC

size: -
V: TRBV7-2
D: -
J: TRBJ2-1
CDR3: CAGSLEAGVLYNGQFF
DNA: TGTGCCGGCAGCTTAGAGGCAGGGGTTCTCTACAATGGGCAGTTCTTC

size: -
V: TRBV20-1
D: -
J: TRBJ1-6
CDR3: CSAREVNSPLHF
DNA: TGCAGTGCTAGAGAAGTAAATTCACCCCTCCACTTT

size: many
V: TRBV11-2
D: -
J: TRBJ2-7
CDR3: CASSLPGIMYEQYF
DNA: TGTGCCAGCAGCTTGCCGGGGATCATGTACGAGCAGTACTTC

size: many
V: TRBV27
D: TRBD2
J: TRBJ2-7
CDR3: CASSLSGTNLYEQYF
DNA: TGTGCCAGCAGCCTATCCGGGACTAACCTCTACGAGCAGTACTTC

size: few
V: TRBV20-1
D: -
J: TRBJ1-6
CDR3: CSASDPRGRELSPLHF
DNA: TGCAGTGCTAGTGACCCCCGGGGGCGCGAACTTTCACCCCTCCACTTT